These 22 T cell receptor beta chains share one sample of origin, sequenced in a study of OX40 agonist ivuxolimab in advanced cancers. The method was immunoSEQ multiplex PCR; TCRdb's version includes in-frame clones alone and lacks a portion of them. The sample lists more than 50,000 clones; roughly nine tenths were seen once. Specimen: CD4+ or CD8+ T cells sorted from blood, collected in a trial of the OX40 agonist ivuxolimab. Receptors originate from an adult with an advanced solid tumor such as melanoma, head and neck, liver or kidney cancer.

The V call is TRBV5-1, the J call TRBJ1-1; 7 nucleotides match TRBD1. The CDR3 has 16 amino acids. Trimming removed 0 bases from V and 4 bases from J; junction bases left unmatched: 9. From germline, CDR1 is SGHRS and CDR2 YFSETQ. CDR3 sequence: CASSLARQGEFTEAFF. CDR3 bases: TGCGCCAGCAGCTTGGCCCGGCAGGGGGAATTCACTGAAGCTTTCTTT.

The rearrangement links TRBV7-3 to TRBJ2-3; D is uncertain. Germline loops: CDR1 SGHTA, CDR2 FQGTGA. This CDR3 is built from 15 residues. Trimming took off 1 base at V and 0 bases at J, with 8 bases between the two ends. CDR3 residues: CASSLSSTSTDTQYF. CDR3 nucleotide sequence: TGTGCCAGCAGCTTAAGCTCCACTAGCACAGATACGCAGTATTTT.

The rearrangement uses TRBV2 and TRBJ2-5, with TRBD2 matching 8 bases. This CDR3 is built from 16 residues. V lost 3 bases to trimming and J lost 2 bases; unmatched junction nucleotides: 8. CDR1 is SNHLY, CDR2 FYNNEI, per germline. The DNA for the CDR3 is TGTGCCAGCAGTGACCCTCGCGGGGGGCCACAAGAGACCCAGTACTTC. This codes for CASSDPRGGPQETQYF.

This clone was observed a handful of times. V usage is TRBV5-6 and J usage is TRBJ2-5; no clear D. The CDR3 runs 14 residues. V was cut by 1 base and J by 1 base, with 8 bases left in between. The germline V gene has CDR1 SGHDT and CDR2 YYEEEE. CDR3: CASSLWAFQETQYF. CDR3 DNA sequence: TGTGCCAGCAGCTTGTGGGCCTTCCAAGAGACCCAGTACTTC. Together with reference TRBV5-6 and TRBJ2-5, the CDR3 gives the full variable domain: DAGVTQSPTHLIKTRGQQVTLRCSPKSGHDTVSWYQQALGQGPQFIFQYYEEEERQRGNFPDRFSGHQFPNYSSELNVNALLLGDSALYLCASSLWAFQETQYFGPGTRLLVL.

CDR3 amino acids: CAISGRGGSYNEQFF. CDR3 nucleotide sequence: TGTGCCATCAGTGGGCGGGGTGGCTCCTACAATGAGCAGTTCTTC. The chain carries TRBV10-3 and TRBJ2-1; D perhaps matches TRBD2 (6 bases). CDR3 length: 15 residues. V was trimmed by 4 bases and J by 0 bases, leaving 10 bases between them. CDR1 and CDR2 from the germline V gene are ENHRY and SYGVKD.

The chain links TRBV29-1 to TRBJ2-5; no reliable D call. In germline, CDR1 is SQVTM, CDR2 ANQGSEA. V was pared by 5 bases and J by 5 bases, with 9 bases between. The CDR3 runs to 11 residues. The CDR3 DNA follows: TGCAGCGTTACCCAAGGGGAGACCCAGTACTTC. This sequence encodes CSVTQGETQYF.

This chain joins TRBV5-6 and TRBJ1-1; D is unresolved. Germline V lookup: CDR1 SGHDT, CDR2 YYEEEE. The CDR3 runs 11 residues. V was shortened by 8 bases and J by 2 bases, with 7 bases between the two germline ends. CDR3 DNA: TGTGCCAGTCAGAGAAACACTGAAGCTTTCTTT. Translated: CASQRNTEAFF.

The chain combines TRBV2 with TRBJ1-6; D is perhaps TRBD1 (5 bases). The CDR3 extends over 15 amino acids. V shed 0 bases and J shed 11 bases, with 14 bases lying between them. The germline gives CDR1 SNHLY, CDR2 FYNNEI. CDR3 region: CASSEARGRAPPLHF. CDR3 nucleotides: TGTGCCAGCAGTGAAGCGCGGGGCAGGGCGCCACCCCTCCACTTT.

The V and J genes are TRBV7-9 and TRBJ1-2; 9 bases line up with TRBD1. V lost 10 bases, J lost 5 bases, and 11 bases stayed unmatched. CDR3 length: 14 residues. Germline CDR1 and CDR2: SEHNR and FQNEAQ (reference sequence). CDR3 loop: CAILAWTGDYGYTF. Written as DNA, the CDR3 is TGTGCCATACTCGCCTGGACAGGGGATTATGGCTACACCTTC.

This chain joins TRBV28 and TRBJ2-6; TRBD1 is a possible D gene (6 bases). This CDR3 comprises 19 residues. Per germline, CDR1 MDHEN and CDR2 SYDVKM. V dropped 5 bases and J dropped 0 bases, with 20 bases sitting between them. The CDR3 DNA sequence: TGTGCCAGCAGTCCCCTAATTGGACAGCTACGCTCTGGGGCCAACGTCCTGACTTTC. Amino acids: CASSPLIGQLRSGANVLTF. Full variable domain (outside the CDR3, taken from reference TRBV28 and TRBJ2-6): DVKVTQSSRYLVKRTGEKVFLECVQDMDHENMFWYRQDPGLGLRLIYFSYDVKMKEKGDIPEGYSVSREKKERFSLILESASTNQTSMYLCASSPLIGQLRSGANVLTFGAGSRLTVL.

J is TRBJ2-1 and V is TRBV4-1; D may be TRBD1 (6 bases). V was cut by 4 bases and J by 7 bases, with 11 bases left in between. Germline CDR1 MGHRA, CDR2 YSYEKL. This CDR3 has 13 residues. The CDR3 nucleotides are TGCGCCAGCAGCCTACAGGGTTTTAATGAGCAGTTCTTC. Its translation: CASSLQGFNEQFF.

The chain couples TRBV28 to TRBJ2-3; 12 positions match TRBD2. The V gene's germline CDR1 is MDHEN and CDR2 SYDVKM. This CDR3 contains 17 residues. V trimming: 3 bases; J trimming: 2 bases; junction bases outside the gene matches: 6. CDR3 amino acids: CASSFLRLAGATDTQYF. The CDR3 DNA follows: TGTGCCAGCAGTTTCCTTAGACTAGCGGGGGCCACAGATACGCAGTATTTT.

The CDR3 sequence: CASSLPAWRAYGYTF. CDR3 coding DNA: TGTGCCAGCAGTTTACCCGCGTGGAGGGCCTATGGCTACACCTTC. The gene calls are TRBV28 and TRBJ1-2; unclear D gene. Trimming removed 2 bases at V and 4 bases at J, with 14 bases between. Germline V CDR1 and CDR2: MDHEN, SYDVKM. The CDR3 spans 15 residues.

The chain uses TRBV6-5 and TRBJ2-5; TRBD1 matches at 9 bases. CDR3 size: 16 residues. Trimming at V came to 2 bases and at J to 4 bases, leaving 8 bases not matched to a gene. Germline V lookup: CDR1 MNHEY, CDR2 SVGAGI. Here the CDR3 reads CASSYTGTGLGETQYF. The DNA for the CDR3 is TGTGCCAGCAGTTACACGGGGACAGGGCTGGGAGAGACCCAGTACTTC.

This sequence joins TRBV10-3 and TRBJ1-2; no clear D gene. The length of the CDR3 is 13 residues. Germline V gene lookup returns CDR1 ENHRY and CDR2 SYGVKD. Trimming left V 7 bases short and J 1 base short, with 10 bases between. This CDR3 is CAITGGFNYGYTF. The CDR3 coding sequence is TGTGCCATCACAGGCGGATTTAACTATGGCTACACCTTC.

V is TRBV7-9 and J is TRBJ2-1; 11 bases are a match to TRBD2. There are 16 residues in the CDR3. The V segment lost 4 bases and the J segment 4 bases; nucleotides outside the gene matches: 6. Germline V gives CDR1 SEHNR, CDR2 FQNEAQ (reference sequence). The CDR3 DNA reads as TGTGCCAGCAGCTCCCCAGGGACTAGCGGATACAATGAGCAGTTCTTC. This translates into CASSSPGTSGYNEQFF.

V gene TRBV5-6 combines with J gene TRBJ1-4; unclear D gene. CDR3 length: 17 amino acids. Germline V gives CDR1 SGHDT, CDR2 YYEEEE. V was trimmed by 2 bases and J by 4 bases, leaving 18 bases between them. The CDR3 spells CASSFRGSVGYNEKLFF. The CDR3 DNA is TGTGCCAGCAGCTTTCGTGGAAGCGTAGGTTATAATGAAAAACTGTTTTTT. The full variable domain, in which reference TRBV5-6 and TRBJ1-4 provide the parts outside the CDR3, is DAGVTQSPTHLIKTRGQQVTLRCSPKSGHDTVSWYQQALGQGPQFIFQYYEEEERQRGNFPDRFSGHQFPNYSSELNVNALLLGDSALYLCASSFRGSVGYNEKLFFGSGTQLSVL.

V and J are TRBV29-1 and TRBJ2-1; D may be TRBD1 (5 bases). The germline V gene encodes CDR1 SQVTM and CDR2 ANQGSEA. This CDR3 is 13 amino acids long. V lost 7 bases, J lost 6 bases, and 16 bases lay in between. The CDR3 DNA follows: TGCAGCGCCCTCCTCAGGGTGCGCAATGAGCAGTTCTTC. Its protein is CSALLRVRNEQFF.

The gene calls are TRBV19 and TRBJ2-2; D remains ambiguous. Germline-derived CDR1 and CDR2 are LNHDA and SQIVND (reference sequence). Trimming took 1 base from V and 7 from J, leaving 7 bases between them. The CDR3 length is 13 residues. The CDR3 DNA sequence: TGTGCCAGTAGTATAGGGAATGGCGGGGAGCTGTTTTTT. Translation: CASSIGNGGELFF.

J is TRBJ1-3 and V is TRBV27, with 7 bases identical to TRBD1. Germline CDR1 MNHEY, CDR2 SMNVEV (reference sequence). V shed 5 bases, J shed 0 bases, and the junction held 7 bases outside the gene matches. This CDR3 contains 16 residues. In nucleotides, the CDR3 is TGTGCCAGCAGTCCTACCAACAGGGGCTCTGGAAACACCATATATTTT. It encodes CASSPTNRGSGNTIYF.

This chain uses TRBV10-3 with TRBJ2-1, with D tentatively TRBD1 (6 bases). Germline-derived CDR1 and CDR2 are ENHRY and SYGVKD. This CDR3 contains 17 residues. Trimming took off 0 bases at V and 5 bases at J, with 17 bases between the two ends. CDR3 coding DNA: TGTGCCATCAGTGAGTCCGAGGGCAGGGGTAACAACAATGAGCAGTTCTTC. It is translated as CAISESEGRGNNNEQFF.

DNA for the CDR3: TGTGCCAGCAGCTTAGGGGGCCCCTCACTTACAAGAGCGGCCCAGTACTTC. This gives the protein CASSLGGPSLTRAAQYF. The chain links TRBV11-2 to TRBJ2-5; the D call may be TRBD1 or TRBD2 (5 bases each). Germline V gene lookup returns CDR1 SGHAT and CDR2 FQNNGV. Trimming stripped 1 base from V and 9 bases from J, with 24 bases between. This CDR3 spans 17 amino acids.